The 13 T cell receptor beta chains in this list originate from one sample, sequenced in a study of regulatory T cells in long-lasting Graves disease (dated by TCRdb to about 2021). Receptor amplification or capture employed multiplex PCR. The sequencing machine was an Illumina HiSeq 4000. To build TCR beta libraries, CDR3 regions were amplified by Arm-PCR using iRepertoire HTBI primers. Using fastp at Q25 and MiXCR, TCRdb reprocessed the public reads and kept productive beta chains. Rows with one shared CDR3 protein collapse into an entry with the most common genes and DNA. This sample lists some 370,000 distinct CDR3 sequences; roughly 20% were detected once. The leading ten clones occupy 25% to 35% of the sample. The time point label, as the study defines it: persistent/refractory GD, antithyroid drugs over 5 years with positive TRAb. For both TCR sequencing and RNA sequencing, RNA was extracted from PBMCs using TRIzol.

This specimen was peripheral blood mononuclear cells (PBMCs), taken when the disease was refractory, from a patient treated with antithyroid drugs. These receptors were collected from a woman aged 40-49 years with Graves disease. Donor details come from another sample of the same person, matched by shared clones.

This clonotype has a handful of counts. The gene calls are TRBV10-3 and TRBJ2-2, with no clear D. Germline V gives CDR1 ENHRY, CDR2 SYGVKD. Trimming took 3 bases from V and 4 from J, leaving 6 bases between them. This CDR3 has 13 residues. Written as DNA, the CDR3 is TGTGCCATCAGTGAAGGGTTCACCGGGGAGCTGTTTTTT. Its translation: CAISEGFTGELFF.

This clonotype was recorded many times. The chain has TRBV28 and TRBJ2-7; 7 positions match TRBD1. Unmatched junction bases numbered 12, after V lost 3 bases and J lost 4 bases. CDR1 and CDR2 (germline): MDHEN, SYDVKM. The CDR3 consists of 16 residues. CDR3 DNA sequence: TGTGCCAGCAGTTTCCTCGGACAGGAAAGAAATTACGAGCAGTACTTC. The encoded protein is CASSFLGQERNYEQYF.

This chain uses TRBV7-6 with TRBJ2-7; TRBD2 agrees at 8 bases. CDR1 is SGHVS and CDR2 is FNYEAQ in the germline V gene. With V trimmed by 8 bases and J by 7 bases, 10 bases remained unmatched. The length of the CDR3 is 13 residues. The CDR3 sequence is CASATSGLGEQYF. The CDR3 region has the DNA TGTGCCAGCGCCACTAGCGGCCTTGGAGAGCAGTACTTC.

This clonotype was recorded at least ten times. The chain joins TRBV10-2 to TRBJ2-7; 7 bases line up with TRBD2. The CDR3 has 15 residues. Germline values: CDR1 WSHSY, CDR2 SAAADI. V trimming: 3 bases; J trimming: 3 bases; junction bases outside the gene matches: 8. The CDR3 protein is CASSDPLREFYEQYF. Written as DNA, the CDR3 is TGCGCCAGCAGTGACCCGCTGCGGGAGTTCTACGAGCAGTACTTC.

This clonotype was observed a handful of times. V gene TRBV11-3 combines with J gene TRBJ2-2, with TRBD2 as a possible D gene (5 bases). Trimming left V 5 bases short and J 5 bases short, with 9 bases between. Germline lookup yields CDR1 SGHNT and CDR2 YENEEA. The CDR3 extends over 13 amino acids. The CDR3 DNA is TGTGCCAGCAGCCGGGATCCGACCGGGGAGCTGTTTTTT. As protein: CASSRDPTGELFF.

The V call is TRBV3-1, the J call TRBJ2-7; D is unresolved. In germline, CDR1 is LGHDT, CDR2 YNNKEL (reference sequence). Trimming took 4 bases from V and 5 from J, leaving 15 bases between them. The CDR3 is 14 amino acids. CDR3 in amino acids: CASSLSLTSDEQYF. In DNA, the CDR3 is TGTGCCAGCAGCCTGAGTCTGACCTCTGACGAGCAGTACTTC.

On this clonotype itself: One end of the junction fails to match germline, which may point to a read error. The chain carries TRBV5-1 and TRBJ2-4; D may match TRBD1 or TRBD2 (7 bases each). The germline CDR1 and CDR2 sequences are SGHRS and YFSETQ. The CDR3 has 11 residues. The CDR3 protein is CASLGRGGKFF. As DNA, the CDR3 is TGCGCCAGCCTGGGCAGGGGGGGTAAGTTCTTC.

This clonotype has only one observation. The rearrangement uses TRBV28 and TRBJ2-3, with D hard to call. This CDR3 has 15 residues. Germline V gene data show CDR1 as MDHEN and CDR2 as SYDVKM. V was clipped by 2 bases and J by 6 bases, with 15 bases between them. The CDR3 reads CASSLGDPMGDTQYF. DNA for the CDR3: TGTGCCAGCAGTTTAGGGGATCCAATGGGGGATACGCAGTATTTT. Full variable domain (missing parts from reference TRBV28 and TRBJ2-3): DVKVTQSSRYLVKRTGEKVFLECVQDMDHENMFWYRQDPGLGLRLIYFSYDVKMKEKGDIPEGYSVSREKKERFSLILESASTNQTSMYLCASSLGDPMGDTQYFGPGTRLTVL.

In its sample, this clonotype was seen a few times. This chain connects TRBV11-2 to TRBJ1-1; 8 positions match TRBD1. The CDR3 extends over 15 amino acids. V lost 2 bases to trimming and J lost 9 bases; unmatched junction nucleotides: 11. Per the germline V gene, CDR1 is SGHAT and CDR2 is FQNNGV. The CDR3: CASSLIPLWTGKAFF. The CDR3, as DNA: TGTGCCAGCAGCTTAATTCCCCTATGGACAGGGAAAGCTTTCTTT.

This clonotype was detected only a few times. The chain recombines TRBV9 with TRBJ2-7; 9 nucleotides align to TRBD2. Germline V gives CDR1 SGDLS, CDR2 YYNGEE. The CDR3 contains 16 residues. Trimming cost V 2 bases and J 2 bases; bases outside gene matches: 8. In DNA form, the CDR3 reads TGTGCCAGCAGCGTTTTAGCGGGAGCCCCCCCCTACGAGCAGTACTTC. Translation: CASSVLAGAPPYEQYF. The variable domain in full, with the rest retrieved from reference TRBV9 and TRBJ2-7, is DSGVTQTPKHLITATGQRVTLRCSPRSGDLSVYWYQQSLDQGLQFLIQYYNGEERAKGNILERFSAQQFPDLHSELNLSSLELGDSALYFCASSVLAGAPPYEQYFGPGTRLTVT.

The chain employs TRBV4-1 and TRBJ1-2; unclear D gene. Between the trimmed V and J ends, which lost 1 base and 7 bases, there was a span of 13 bases. CDR1 is MGHRA and CDR2 is YSYEKL in the germline V gene. This CDR3 is 14 amino acids long. The CDR3 nucleotides read TGCGCCAGCAGCCAAGTAGATCGACCTGGTGGCTACACCTTC. It yields the protein CASSQVDRPGGYTF.

There are a few counts of this clonotype. The CDR3 sequence: CAISPGTGGTIYQHF. The CDR3 DNA is TGTGCCATCAGCCCCGGGACAGGGGGCACGATCTACCAGCATTTT. This chain joins TRBV10-3 and TRBJ1-5; 12 nucleotides align to TRBD1. Losses at the gene ends were 6 bases for V and 12 bases for J; bases not matched to a gene: 12. This CDR3 is 15 amino acids long. CDR1 is ENHRY, CDR2 SYGVKD, per germline.

To note about this clonotype: A clone one base away is much larger, so this may be a read error. The chain employs TRBV5-5 and TRBJ2-4; tentative D call: TRBD2 (6 bases). The CDR3 is 17 amino acids. Germline CDR1 reads SGHKS; CDR2 reads YYEKEE (reference sequence). The CDR3 here is CTSSLERRAGAKNIQYF. CDR3 DNA: TGTACCAGCAGCTTGGAGCGCAGGGCGGGGGCCAAAAACATTCAGTACTTC.